This T cell receptor (beta chain) was sequenced for a study of post-analysis software for immune sequencing data. Study-wide context: As for disease course, relapsing-remitting, secondary progressive and progressive-relapsing multiple sclerosis were all included. Study results and limitations: There was significantly lower normalized Chao1 diversity in multiple sclerosis patients than in controls. Elevated frequency relative to controls characterized 4 or 5 TRBV segments in patients, TRBV5-6, TRBV5-1 and TRBV20-1 among them. Analysis by F measure revealed that same-batch samples clustered strongly together.

The V and J ends lost 2 bases and 1 base, in that order; junction bases with no gene match: 5. CDR1 and CDR2 (germline): SGHTA, FQGTGA. The CDR3 loop spans 16 amino acids. The TCR beta cDNA libraries carried unique molecular identifiers. Researchers reported 400,000 to 550,000 cDNA molecules coming from approximately 0.91 to 9.4 million T cells. TCRdb reprocessed the PCR reads via MiXCR and lists one record per CDR3 protein. The sample contains around 440,000 distinct CDR3 sequences, roughly 46% of which appear only once. This clonotype was picked up a small number of times. The antigen is undetermined.

This sequence was found in a girl aged 10-17 years with multiple sclerosis. The gene calls are TRBV7-3 and TRBJ2-3; TRBD1 matches at 8 bases. Sequencing was done on a sample of blood. The CDR3 is CASSLRPGQGTDTQYF. The CDR3 nucleotides are TGTGCCAGCAGCTTACGACCGGGACAGGGCACAGATACGCAGTATTTT.